The 26 T cell receptor beta chains reported below all come from one sample, sequenced in a study of Ad26.COV2.S vaccination and SARS-CoV-2 variants. Regarding treatment: 19 received Ad26.COV2.S at low or high dose, single or two shots; several received placebo; per-sample allocation not given. Sampling happened 63 days after the first vaccine or placebo injection. Only in-frame clones appear in the TCRdb table, and some are missing; sequencing was by immunoSEQ multiplex PCR. The data show over 200,000 clones, approximately 87% seen once. The material sequenced was peripheral blood, taken in a trial of Ad26.COV2.S vaccine versus placebo. These receptors originate from a person between 18 and 65 years old who received the Ad26.COV2.S COVID-19 vaccine or a placebo.

This clone was picked up one time. DNA of the CDR3: TGTGCCAGCAGCAAGACTAGTCGTTACAATGAGCAGTTCTTC. Translated: CASSKTSRYNEQFF. The rearrangement links TRBV21-1 to TRBJ2-1; the table gives TRBD2 as D, unverified against the DNA. TRBV21-1 is termed a pseudogene. The CDR3 consists of 14 residues.

This chain uses TRBV5-5 with TRBJ1-1; no clear D gene. V lost 0 bases and J lost 2, with 5 bases in between. CDR3 length equals 13 residues. Germline values: CDR1 SGHKS, CDR2 YYEKEE (reference sequence). CDR3 residues: CASSLGVNTEAFF. CDR3 nucleotides: TGTGCCAGCAGCTTGGGCGTTAACACTGAAGCTTTCTTT.

The chain combines TRBV19 with TRBJ1-5, with 9 bases that match TRBD1. This CDR3 comprises 16 residues. CDR1 and CDR2 from the germline V gene are LNHDA and SQIVND (reference sequence). The trim removed 5 bases at V and 3 bases at J, leaving 8 bases unmatched. The CDR3 nucleotides are TGTGCCAGTAGTCAAGGACAGGGGTTCACCAATCAGCCCCAGCATTTT. Amino acids: CASSQGQGFTNQPQHF.

This clone was recorded only once. V usage is TRBV28 and J usage is TRBJ2-2; D unclear. Germline V gene sequence: CDR1 MDHEN, CDR2 SYDVKM. This CDR3 is built from 13 residues. V lost 4 bases, J lost 0 bases, and 3 bases lay in between. The CDR3: CASSSPNTGELFF. The CDR3 DNA reads TGTGCCAGCAGTTCCCCGAACACCGGGGAGCTGTTTTTT.

The CDR3 nucleotides read TGCGCCAGCAGCCAGTTCCCCTGGGAGCGCAATGAGCAGTTCTTC. Translated, it gives CASSQFPWERNEQFF. The rearrangement uses TRBV4-3 and TRBJ2-1, with a possible D match to TRBD2 (5 bases). V lost 3 bases, J lost 6 bases, and 15 bases lay in between. This CDR3 comprises 15 residues. Germline assignment: CDR1 LGHNA and CDR2 YSLEER.

The genes are TRBV9 and TRBJ2-3, with TRBD2 matching 9 bases. This CDR3 has 16 amino acids. Germline V gene sequence: CDR1 SGDLS, CDR2 YYNGEE. V trimming: 0 bases; J trimming: 1 base; junction bases outside the gene matches: 3. Here the CDR3 reads CASSVGSSGGTDTQYF. In DNA, the CDR3 is TGTGCCAGCAGCGTAGGATCTAGCGGGGGCACAGATACGCAGTATTTT.

This chain joins TRBV16 and TRBJ1-2; D ambiguous. The CDR3 extends over 14 amino acids. In germline, CDR1 is KGHSY, CDR2 FQNENV. Trimming cost V 3 bases and J 8 bases, with 16 bases left between them. The chain's CDR3 is CASSQSHMAAGYTF. CDR3 coding DNA: TGTGCCAGCAGCCAGTCTCACATGGCTGCAGGCTACACCTTC.

The CDR3 region is CASSLWGGNGYTF. For the CDR3, the DNA is TGTGCCAGCAGCTTATGGGGGGGCAATGGCTACACCTTC. V is TRBV5-6 and J is TRBJ1-2, with D possibly TRBD1 on 6 matching bases. V lost 2 bases and J lost 6, with 11 bases in between. CDR3 length: 13 residues. Germline values: CDR1 SGHDT, CDR2 YYEEEE.

The V gene is TRBV7-3, the J gene TRBJ2-5; D gene ambiguous. The CDR3 is 15 residues long. The germline V gene encodes CDR1 SGHTA and CDR2 FQGTGA. Trimming pared 1 base from V and 2 bases from J, leaving 11 bases between. CDR3 region: CASSLNGVGQETQYF. DNA for the CDR3: TGTGCCAGCAGCTTAAATGGAGTCGGGCAAGAGACCCAGTACTTC.

CDR3 in amino acids: CASSFGQLSGNTIYF. CDR3 sequence (DNA): TGTGCCAGCAGCTTCGGACAGCTCTCTGGAAACACCATATATTTT. This chain joins TRBV5-8 and TRBJ1-3; TRBD1 is a possible D gene (6 bases). The CDR3 extends over 15 amino acids. Germline V gene data show CDR1 as SGHTS and CDR2 as YDEGEE. Trimming left V 2 bases short and J 0 bases short, with 9 bases between.

This clone occurred a few times. The J gene is TRBJ2-1, the V gene TRBV7-6; D might be TRBD2 (6 bases). The V and J ends lost 5 bases and 5 bases respectively, with 13 bases between them. This CDR3 spans 14 amino acids. Per the germline V gene, CDR1 is SGHVS and CDR2 is FNYEAQ. The CDR3 DNA sequence: TGTGCCAGCAGCCGTCTAGCGATGGACAATGAGCAGTTCTTC. Protein product: CASSRLAMDNEQFF. Based on the CDR3 plus reference TRBV7-6 and TRBJ2-1, the full variable domain is GAGVSQSPRYKVTKRGQDVALRCDPISGHVSLYWYRQALGQGPEFLTYFNYEAQQDKSGLPNDRFSAERPEGSISTLTIQRTEQRDSAMYRCASSRLAMDNEQFFGPGTRLTVL.

The V gene is TRBV13, the J gene TRBJ2-7, with D possibly TRBD2 on 5 matching bases. V lost 5 bases to trimming and J lost 5 bases, with 13 bases between them. The CDR3 sequence is 13 residues long. Per germline, CDR1 PRHDT and CDR2 FYEKMQ (reference sequence). The CDR3 coding sequence is TGTGCCAGCAGCCTCCGACGGGATCACGAGCAGTACTTC. This codes for CASSLRRDHEQYF.

This chain connects TRBV7-2 to TRBJ2-7; 9 bases fit TRBD2. Germline V CDR1 and CDR2: SGHTA, FQGNSA. Trimming at V came to 1 base and at J to 7 bases, leaving 2 bases not matched to a gene. The CDR3 sequence is 13 residues long. CDR3 bases: TGTGCCAGCAGCTTAGGCGGGGGGGTAGAGCAGTACTTC. Translated: CASSLGGGVEQYF.

The chain links TRBV28 to TRBJ2-2, with 10 bases lining up with TRBD2. V was clipped by 4 bases and J by 4 bases; unmatched bases: 6. CDR1 and CDR2 (germline): MDHEN, SYDVKM. The CDR3 extends over 16 amino acids. The CDR3 spells CASSSGTSAGTGELFF. DNA of the CDR3: TGTGCCAGCAGTTCCGGGACTAGCGCGGGCACCGGGGAGCTGTTTTTT. The full variable domain, completed using reference TRBV28 and TRBJ2-2, is DVKVTQSSRYLVKRTGEKVFLECVQDMDHENMFWYRQDPGLGLRLIYFSYDVKMKEKGDIPEGYSVSREKKERFSLILESASTNQTSMYLCASSSGTSAGTGELFFGEGSRLTVL.

This clone was counted a few times. The gene calls are TRBV27 and TRBJ1-2; TRBD1 matches at 8 bases. The germline CDR1 and CDR2 sequences are MNHEY and SMNVEV (reference sequence). After removal of 4 bases from V and 5 bases from J, the junction contained 9 bases not matched to a gene. The CDR3 length is 15 residues. CDR3 DNA sequence: TGTGCCAGCAGTTCGAATGGACAGGGCTCTTATGGCTACACCTTC. Protein sequence: CASSSNGQGSYGYTF.

The chain joins TRBV7-9 to TRBJ1-6, with D unresolved. Deletions cut 5 bases from V and 7 bases from J, with 12 bases between. Germline V gene sequence: CDR1 SEHNR, CDR2 FQNEAQ (reference sequence). The CDR3 totals 14 residues. The CDR3: CASSPGVLNSPLHF. The CDR3 DNA sequence: TGTGCCAGCAGCCCCGGGGTCCTAAATTCACCCCTCCACTTT.

V usage is TRBV10-1 and J usage is TRBJ2-7, with D perhaps being TRBD1 or TRBD2 (5 bases each). Trimming cost V 8 bases and J 7 bases, with 18 bases left between them. The CDR3 spans 13 residues. Per the germline V gene, CDR1 is WNHNN and CDR2 is SYGVQD (reference sequence). The DNA for the CDR3 is TGCGCCAGCGGGGACGGCCCAAGAGGTGAGCAGTACTTC. Translating it yields CASGDGPRGEQYF.

The CDR3 DNA is TGCGCCAGCAGTCCCAAGGGGAAGAACACTGAAGCTTTCTTT. Translation: CASSPKGKNTEAFF. The rearrangement uses TRBV23-1 and TRBJ1-1, with D possibly matching TRBD1 (5 bases). Being an ORF, TRBV23-1 has a function that is uncertain. The CDR3 consists of 14 residues. Deletions cut 4 bases from V and 1 base from J, with 10 bases between.

J is TRBJ2-2 and V is TRBV7-2; 8 positions match TRBD1. Germline lookup yields CDR1 SGHTA and CDR2 FQGNSA. This CDR3 region has 14 residues. V shed 5 bases and J 6 bases; nucleotides not matched to a gene: 5. DNA for the CDR3: TGTGCCAGCAGCCCAGACAGGGGCCCCGGGGAGCTGTTTTTT. Its translation: CASSPDRGPGELFF. The full variable domain, in which reference TRBV7-2 and TRBJ2-2 provide the parts outside the CDR3, is GAGVSQSPSNKVTEKGKDVELRCDPISGHTALYWYRQSLGQGLEFLIYFQGNSAPDKSGLPSDRFSAERTGGSVSTLTIQRTQQEDSAVYLCASSPDRGPGELFFGEGSRLTVL.

The chain carries TRBV6-6 and TRBJ2-2; possibly TRBD2 for D (6 bases). Germline V gene sequence: CDR1 MNHNY, CDR2 SVGAGI (reference sequence). The V end was cut by 4 bases, the J end by 1 base, with 10 bases between. The CDR3 sequence is 15 residues long. CDR3 sequence: CASSSGRGNTGELFF. CDR3 in DNA: TGTGCCAGCAGTTCCGGGAGAGGGAACACCGGGGAGCTGTTTTTT.

J is TRBJ2-2 and V is TRBV7-2; 11 bases are shared with TRBD2. V trimming: 1 base; J trimming: 4 bases; junction bases outside the gene matches: 2. The germline CDR1 and CDR2 sequences are SGHTA and FQGNSA. The CDR3 consists of 16 residues. CDR3 DNA sequence: TGTGCCAGCAGCTTAGAGGGGACTAGCGGCACCGGGGAGCTGTTTTTT. It yields the protein CASSLEGTSGTGELFF.

V usage is TRBV7-8 and J usage is TRBJ2-1; TRBD2 matches at 10 bases. This CDR3 has 15 residues. V was clipped by 4 bases and J by 5 bases; unmatched bases: 5. Per germline, CDR1 SGHVS and CDR2 FQNEAQ. This chain's CDR3 is CASSSRTSGNNEQFF. The CDR3, as DNA: TGTGCCAGCAGCTCCCGGACTAGCGGAAACAATGAGCAGTTCTTC.

The rearrangement joins TRBV6-6 to TRBJ1-2, with 7 nucleotides matching TRBD1. The junction had 7 bases not matched to a gene; V was cut back by 5 bases and J by 4 bases. This CDR3 region has 14 residues. Germline CDR1 MNHNY, CDR2 SVGAGI (reference sequence). As DNA, the CDR3 is TGTGCCAGCAGTGGGCGACAGGGATCCTATGGCTACACCTTC. Its protein product is CASSGRQGSYGYTF.

The V gene is TRBV30, the J gene TRBJ1-4; tentative D call: TRBD1 (5 bases). V shed 1 base and J shed 0 bases, with 9 bases lying between them. This CDR3 region has 15 residues. CDR1 is GTSNPN and CDR2 is SVGIG in the germline V gene (reference sequence). For the CDR3, the DNA is TGTGCCTGGAGTGAGGGCAGGGCAACTAATGAAAAACTGTTTTTT. Translated: CAWSEGRATNEKLFF. The entire variable domain, with the rest obtained from reference TRBV30 and TRBJ1-4, is as follows: SQTIHQWPATLVQPVGSPLSLECTVEGTSNPNLYWYRQAAGRGLQLLFYSVGIGQISSEVPQNLSASRPQDRQFILSSKKLLLSDSGFYLCAWSEGRATNEKLFFGSGTQLSVL.

The V call is TRBV10-3, the J call TRBJ1-5; 7 bases are shared with TRBD1. From germline, CDR1 is ENHRY and CDR2 SYGVKD. Trimming took 10 bases from V and 5 from J; bases not matched to a gene: 11. This CDR3 is 14 amino acids long. The CDR3 DNA follows: TGTGCCACCGAGGCCAGACAGGGCGATCAGCCCCAGCATTTT. Protein product: CATEARQGDQPQHF.

The chain has TRBV5-1 and TRBJ1-6; possibly TRBD1 for D (5 bases). V was shortened by 0 bases and J by 7 bases, with 11 bases between the two germline ends. The CDR3 runs 15 residues. Per the germline V gene, CDR1 is SGHRS and CDR2 is YFSETQ. CDR3 loop: CASSLDAGQNSPLHF. DNA of the CDR3: TGCGCCAGCAGCTTGGATGCAGGGCAGAATTCACCCCTCCACTTT.